Shown below are 4 T cell receptor beta chains from a single sample sequenced in a study of post-analysis software for immune sequencing data. The antigens of these receptors remain unknown. Included in the TCR beta cDNA libraries were unique molecular identifiers. MiXCR, applied by TCRdb to the PCR reads, yields one record per CDR3 protein. The sample consists of 750,000 to 950,000 distinct CDR3 sequences, roughly 50% of them appearing once. Study-level findings and limits: TRBV segments more frequent in patients than in controls numbered several and included TRBV5-6, TRBV5-1 and TRBV20-1.

Material: blood. These receptors all stem from a girl aged 10 to 17 with multiple sclerosis.

V gene TRBV27 combines with J gene TRBJ2-5; D may be TRBD2 (5 bases). The DNA end is a closer match to TRBJ2-7, so the J assignment may be wrong. Germline V gives CDR1 MNHEY, CDR2 SMNVEV (reference sequence). The length of the CDR3 is 14 residues. The CDR3 region is CASAPVGSPYEQYF. CDR3 sequence (DNA): TGTGCCAGCGCCCCGGTGGGGAGCCCCTACGAGCAGTACTTC.

This sequence joins TRBV9 and TRBJ1-1; D remains unclear. Per the germline V gene, CDR1 is SGDLS and CDR2 is YYNGEE. Trimming removed 0 bases at V and 5 bases at J, with 11 bases between. The CDR3 runs to 14 residues. The CDR3 DNA reads TGTGCCAGCAGCGTAGACCAAATGGAGACTGAAGCTTTCTTT. Amino acids: CASSVDQMETEAFF.

V is TRBV7-3 and J is TRBJ2-1; 7 bases are shared with TRBD2. The germline CDR1 and CDR2 sequences are SGHTA and FQGTGA. This CDR3 contains 17 residues. The V segment lost 1 base and the J segment 8 bases; nucleotides outside the gene matches: 14. In DNA form, the CDR3 reads TGTGCCAGCAGCTTAAGAGGAGCGGGACTTAGCCCTTATGAGCAGTTCTTC. It encodes CASSLRGAGLSPYEQFF.

This clonotype has only a few counts. The V call is TRBV12-3 or TRBV12-4, the J call TRBJ2-1, with 13 nucleotides matching TRBD2. This CDR3 region has 16 residues. V lost 3 bases, J lost 5 bases, and 4 bases stayed unmatched. CDR3 residues: CASSLALAGGNNEQFF. The CDR3, as DNA: TGTGCCAGCAGTTTGGCACTAGCGGGAGGGAACAATGAGCAGTTCTTC.